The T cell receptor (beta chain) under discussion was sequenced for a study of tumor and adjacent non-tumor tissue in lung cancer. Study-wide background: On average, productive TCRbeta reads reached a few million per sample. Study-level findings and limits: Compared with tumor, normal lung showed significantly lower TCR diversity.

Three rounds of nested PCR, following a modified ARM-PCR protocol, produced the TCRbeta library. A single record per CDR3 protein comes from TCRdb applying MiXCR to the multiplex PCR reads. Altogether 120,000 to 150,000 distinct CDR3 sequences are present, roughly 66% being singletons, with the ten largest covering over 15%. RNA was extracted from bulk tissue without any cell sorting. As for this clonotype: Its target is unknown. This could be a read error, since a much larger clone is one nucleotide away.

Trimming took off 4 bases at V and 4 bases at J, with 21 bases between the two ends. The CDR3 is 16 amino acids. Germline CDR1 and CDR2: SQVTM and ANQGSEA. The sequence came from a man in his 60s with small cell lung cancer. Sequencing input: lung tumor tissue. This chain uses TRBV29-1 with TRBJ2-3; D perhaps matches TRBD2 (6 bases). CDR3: CSVAWTERTIPDTQYF. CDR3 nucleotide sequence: TGCAGCGTTGCCTGGACGGAAAGGACTATACCAGATACGCAGTATTTT.